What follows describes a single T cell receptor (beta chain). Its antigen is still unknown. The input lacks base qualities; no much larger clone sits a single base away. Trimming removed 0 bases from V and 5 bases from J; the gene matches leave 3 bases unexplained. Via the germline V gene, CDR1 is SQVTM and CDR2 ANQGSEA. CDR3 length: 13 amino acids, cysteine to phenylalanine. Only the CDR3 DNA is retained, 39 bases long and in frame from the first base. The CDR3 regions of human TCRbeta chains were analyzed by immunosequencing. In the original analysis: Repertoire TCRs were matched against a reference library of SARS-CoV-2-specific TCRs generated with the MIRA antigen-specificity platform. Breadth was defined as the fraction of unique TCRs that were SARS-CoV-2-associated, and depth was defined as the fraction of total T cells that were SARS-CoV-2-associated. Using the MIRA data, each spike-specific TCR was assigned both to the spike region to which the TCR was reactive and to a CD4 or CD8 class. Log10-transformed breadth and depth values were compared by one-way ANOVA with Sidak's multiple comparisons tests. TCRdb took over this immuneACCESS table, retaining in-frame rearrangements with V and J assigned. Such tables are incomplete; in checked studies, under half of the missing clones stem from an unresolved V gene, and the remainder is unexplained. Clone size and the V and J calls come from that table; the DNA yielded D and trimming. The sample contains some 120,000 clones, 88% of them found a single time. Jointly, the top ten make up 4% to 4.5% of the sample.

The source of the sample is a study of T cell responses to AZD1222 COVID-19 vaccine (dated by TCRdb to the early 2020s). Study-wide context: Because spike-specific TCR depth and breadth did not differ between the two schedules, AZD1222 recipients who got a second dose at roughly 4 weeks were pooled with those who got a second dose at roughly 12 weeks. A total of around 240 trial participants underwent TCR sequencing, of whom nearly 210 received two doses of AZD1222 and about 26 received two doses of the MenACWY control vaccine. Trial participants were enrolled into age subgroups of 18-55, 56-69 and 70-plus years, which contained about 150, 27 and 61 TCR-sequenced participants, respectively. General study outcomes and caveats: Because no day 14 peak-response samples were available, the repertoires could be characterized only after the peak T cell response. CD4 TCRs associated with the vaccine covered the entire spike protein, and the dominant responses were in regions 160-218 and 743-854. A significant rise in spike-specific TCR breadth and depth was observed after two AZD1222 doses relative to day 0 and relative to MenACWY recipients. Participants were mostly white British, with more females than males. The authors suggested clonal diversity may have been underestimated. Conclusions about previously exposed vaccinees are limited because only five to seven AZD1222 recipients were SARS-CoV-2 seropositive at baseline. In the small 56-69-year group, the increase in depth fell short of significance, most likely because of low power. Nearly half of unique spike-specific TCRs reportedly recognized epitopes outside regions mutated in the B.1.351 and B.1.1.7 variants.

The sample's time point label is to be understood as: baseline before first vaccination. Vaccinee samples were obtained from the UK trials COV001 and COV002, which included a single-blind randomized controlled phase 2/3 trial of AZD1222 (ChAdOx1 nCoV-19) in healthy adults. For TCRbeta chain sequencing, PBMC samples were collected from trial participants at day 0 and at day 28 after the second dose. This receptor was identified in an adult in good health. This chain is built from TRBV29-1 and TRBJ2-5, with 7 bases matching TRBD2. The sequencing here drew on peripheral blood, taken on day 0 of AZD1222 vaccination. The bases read TGCAGCGTTGAAGATCTGGGGGGGGAGACCCAGTACTTC. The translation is CSVEDLGGETQYF.